The next 10 T cell receptor beta chains were all read from a single sample in a study of T cell responses to AZD1222 COVID-19 vaccine. The data were produced by immunoSEQ multiplex PCR, yet TCRdb's version contains in-frame clones alone and is incomplete. The sample carries roughly 140,000 clones, just over 90% recorded once. The sequencing here drew on peripheral blood, taken on day 0 of AZD1222 vaccination. These receptors were obtained from an adult in good health.

This rearrangement joins TRBV11-2 to TRBJ2-1; TRBD2 agrees at 11 bases. Trimming removed 1 base from V and 5 bases from J; junction bases left unmatched: 7. This CDR3 is built from 17 residues. In germline, CDR1 is SGHAT, CDR2 FQNNGV. Here the CDR3 DNA reads TGTGCCAGCAGCTTAGGCATCGCTAGCGGGGGGCACAATGAGCAGTTCTTC. Its translation: CASSLGIASGGHNEQFF.

In this sample, this clone turned up a few times. The gene calls are TRBV29-1 and TRBJ2-1, with TRBD2 matching 10 bases. V lost 3 bases and J lost 1; bases outside the gene matches: 6. This CDR3 region has 16 residues. Germline V lookup: CDR1 SQVTM, CDR2 ANQGSEA. The CDR3 reads CSVEESGRASYNEQFF. The CDR3 DNA sequence: TGCAGCGTTGAGGAGAGCGGGAGGGCTTCCTACAATGAGCAGTTCTTC.

The gene calls are TRBV7-2 and TRBJ1-5, with TRBD1 as a possible D gene (6 bases). Germline V gene sequence: CDR1 SGHTA, CDR2 FQGNSA. Trimming took 3 bases from V and 4 from J, leaving 16 bases between them. This CDR3 region has 16 residues. The DNA of the CDR3 is TGTGCCAGCAGCTTCTCCTTGGGGGGGCTGAATCAGCCCCAGCATTTT. Protein product: CASSFSLGGLNQPQHF.

The chain carries TRBV4-2 and TRBJ2-7, with D maybe TRBD1 (5 bases). The CDR3 has 17 amino acids. Trimming left V 3 bases short and J 5 bases short, with 23 bases between. Germline lookup yields CDR1 LGHNA and CDR2 YNFKEQ. Here the CDR3 reads CASSQASGRNLRHEQYF. Here the CDR3 DNA reads TGTGCCAGCAGCCAGGCTTCAGGGCGGAACCTCAGGCACGAGCAGTACTTC.

This chain connects TRBV3-1 (or the pseudogene TRBV3-2) to TRBJ2-7; D unresolved. The V end was cut by 4 bases, the J end by 2 bases, with 9 bases between. The CDR3 runs to 13 residues. The germline V gene has CDR1 LGHDT and CDR2 YNNKEL (reference sequence). The CDR3 DNA follows: TGTGCCAGCAGCCGAGAGAACACCTACGAGCAGTACTTC. The encoded protein is CASSRENTYEQYF.

The chain is built from TRBV7-8 and TRBJ1-4, with 7 bases that match TRBD1. CDR1 SGHVS and CDR2 FQNEAQ come from the germline V gene. The CDR3 sequence is 15 residues long. V shed 3 bases, J shed 5 bases, and the junction held 6 bases outside the gene matches. The CDR3 region has the DNA TGTGCCAGCAGCTTTCGGTGGGACAGCAATGAAAAACTGTTTTTT. This encodes CASSFRWDSNEKLFF.

Concerning this clone itself: The junction shows a germline mismatch at one end, possibly a read error. V and J are TRBV7-2 and TRBJ1-1, with no clear D. The CDR3 contains 13 residues. Germline CDR1 is SGHTA and CDR2 is FQGNSA. The CDR3 loop reads CATSFSGWTEAFF. CDR3 coding DNA: TGTGCCACCAGCTTTTCCGGTTGGACTGAAGCTTTCTTT.

This clone was seen a few times. This sequence joins TRBV2 and TRBJ1-5; 7 bases are a match to TRBD1. The ends lost 6 bases at V and 1 base at J; junction bases unmatched: 3. Germline values: CDR1 SNHLY, CDR2 FYNNEI. This CDR3 has 14 residues. The CDR3 spells CASSQQGSNQPQHF. For the CDR3, the DNA is TGTGCCAGCAGCCAACAGGGGAGCAATCAGCCCCAGCATTTT. Combining the CDR3 with reference TRBV2 and TRBJ1-5 gives the whole variable domain EPEVTQTPSHQVTQMGQEVILRCVPISNHLYFYWYRQILGQKVEFLVSFYNNEISEKSEIFDDQFSVERPDGSNFTLKIRSTKLEDSAMYFCASSQQGSNQPQHFGDGTRLSIL.

The chain combines TRBV6-6 with TRBJ2-7; 7 nucleotides line up with TRBD1. The CDR3 runs 14 residues. Trimming removed 4 bases from V and 5 bases from J; junction bases left unmatched: 8. Germline CDR1 MNHNY, CDR2 SVGAGI (reference sequence). The CDR3 sequence is CASSSQGGPNEQYF. DNA of the CDR3: TGTGCCAGCAGTTCCCAAGGGGGCCCCAACGAGCAGTACTTC.

J is TRBJ2-5 and V is TRBV7-3; D tentatively fits TRBD1 or TRBD2 (5 bases each). There are 14 residues in the CDR3. Looked up from germline, CDR1 is SGHTA and CDR2 is FQGTGA. Trimming cost V 4 bases and J 0 bases, with 9 bases left between them. DNA of the CDR3: TGTGCCAGCAGCTCCGGGACCTACCAAGAGACCCAGTACTTC. It encodes CASSSGTYQETQYF.